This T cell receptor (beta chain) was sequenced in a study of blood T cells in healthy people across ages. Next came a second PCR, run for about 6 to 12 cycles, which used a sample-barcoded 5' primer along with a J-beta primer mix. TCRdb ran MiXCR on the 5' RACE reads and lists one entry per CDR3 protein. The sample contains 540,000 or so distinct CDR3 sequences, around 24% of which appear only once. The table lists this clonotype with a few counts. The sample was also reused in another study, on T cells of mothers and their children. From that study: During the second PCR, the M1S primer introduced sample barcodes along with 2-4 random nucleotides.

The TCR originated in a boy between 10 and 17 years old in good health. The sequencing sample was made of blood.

The CDR3 loop is CASSIERYTEAFF. The CDR3, as DNA: TGTGCCAGCAGTATCGAGAGGTACACTGAAGCTTTCTTT. This chain joins TRBV28 and TRBJ1-1; no definite D call. CDR3 length: 13 residues. In germline, CDR1 is MDHEN, CDR2 SYDVKM. Trimming took off 5 bases at V and 3 bases at J, with 10 bases between the two ends.